This T cell receptor beta chain was identified during a study of shared clonotypes between healthy human individuals. As for the study in general: CD4 naive and memory got three plates each, CD8 naive two, CD8 memory one.

Per germline, CDR1 SGHTA and CDR2 FQGNSA. This CDR3 is built from 17 residues. The J segment lost 3 bases and the V segment lost 4 bases, leaving 10 bases of the junction unmatched. Worth noting for this clone: Its antigen is currently unknown.

Several immunoSEQ plates held equal portions of the genomic DNA taken from each subset. In the original analysis: Filtering was not the same, since immunoSEQ gave junction-only sequences without quality scores. TCRdb keeps only in-frame clones here, not all; method: immunoSEQ multiplex PCR. That table is the source of V, J and clone size, and D and trimming were worked out from the DNA. This repertoire shows under 1,100,000 clones, about 80% found once; its top ten account for roughly 1.4%. Study findings and constraints: Rarefaction gave evidence that sorted-subset sequencing remained incomplete despite large depth.

Sequenced sample: memory CD4+ T cells sorted from blood. The subset: CD45RA-negative fraction. The source is a man between 18 and 35 years old in good health. V gene TRBV7-2 combines with J gene TRBJ2-7, with 12 bases identical to TRBD2. The CDR3 DNA reads as TGTGCCAGCAGCTCCGCCCGGACTAGCGGGACTGGCTACGAGCAGTACTTC. Translation gives CASSSARTSGTGYEQYF.